The sequence of this T cell receptor beta chain was determined in a study of molecular identifiers for immune sequencing clone quantification. Study results and caveats: Reports indicate spiked Jurkat TCR RNA from one cell could be found among some 980,000 naive cells.

TCRdb ran MiXCR on the PCR reads and lists one entry per CDR3 protein. In the table there are around 480,000 distinct CDR3 sequences, about 22% of which are singletons. Naive CD8 T cells were picked out by sorting for CD8+CD4-CCR7+CD45RA+. With 4 bases removed from V and 0 bases from J, the gap between germline ends came to 9 bases. Germline V gene lookup returns CDR1 SQVTM and CDR2 ANQGSEA. This CDR3 spans 13 amino acids. Many counts were recorded for this clonotype. Its specificity is not known. The TCR sequence derives from a human donor in good health. Some libraries in this study had Jurkat cell RNA spiked in. The sequenced sample consisted of naive CD8+ T cells from blood, with Jurkat cell RNA spiked in. This sample's subset: FACS-sorted CD8+CD4-CCR7+CD45RA+ naive T cells. The V and J genes are TRBV29-1 and TRBJ1-1; D is unclear. The CDR3 sequence is CSVVDGMNTEAFF. Here the CDR3 DNA reads TGCAGCGTTGTGGACGGAATGAACACTGAAGCTTTCTTT.